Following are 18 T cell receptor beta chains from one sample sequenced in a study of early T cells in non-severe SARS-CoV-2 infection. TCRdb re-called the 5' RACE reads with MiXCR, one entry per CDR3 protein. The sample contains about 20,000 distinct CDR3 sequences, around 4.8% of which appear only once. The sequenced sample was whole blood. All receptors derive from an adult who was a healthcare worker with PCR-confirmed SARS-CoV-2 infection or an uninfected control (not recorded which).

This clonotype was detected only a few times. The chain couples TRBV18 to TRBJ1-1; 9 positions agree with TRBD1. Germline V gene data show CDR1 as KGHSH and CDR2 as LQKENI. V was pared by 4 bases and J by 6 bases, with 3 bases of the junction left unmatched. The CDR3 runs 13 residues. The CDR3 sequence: CASSQQGAAEAFF. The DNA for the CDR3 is TGTGCCAGCTCACAACAGGGGGCCGCTGAAGCTTTCTTT.

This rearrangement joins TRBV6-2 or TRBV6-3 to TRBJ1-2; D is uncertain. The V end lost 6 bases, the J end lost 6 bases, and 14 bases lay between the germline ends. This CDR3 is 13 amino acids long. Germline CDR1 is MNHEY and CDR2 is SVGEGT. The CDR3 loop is CASRPKVANGYTF. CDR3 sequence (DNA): TGTGCCAGCAGACCCAAGGTTGCGAATGGCTACACCTTC.

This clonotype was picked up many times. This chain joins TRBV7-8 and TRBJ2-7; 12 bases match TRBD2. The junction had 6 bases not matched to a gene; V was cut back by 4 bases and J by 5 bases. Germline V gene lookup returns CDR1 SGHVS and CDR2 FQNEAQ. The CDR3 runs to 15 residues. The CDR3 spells CASSSRLAGVNEQYF. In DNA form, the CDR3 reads TGTGCCAGCAGCTCCAGACTAGCGGGAGTAAACGAGCAGTACTTC.

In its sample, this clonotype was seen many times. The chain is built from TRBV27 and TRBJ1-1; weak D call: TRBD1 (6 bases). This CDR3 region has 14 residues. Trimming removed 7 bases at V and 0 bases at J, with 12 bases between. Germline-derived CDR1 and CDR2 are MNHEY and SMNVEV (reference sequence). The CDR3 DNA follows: TGTGCCAGCAAGAACAGGGCCATGAACACTGAAGCTTTCTTT. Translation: CASKNRAMNTEAFF.

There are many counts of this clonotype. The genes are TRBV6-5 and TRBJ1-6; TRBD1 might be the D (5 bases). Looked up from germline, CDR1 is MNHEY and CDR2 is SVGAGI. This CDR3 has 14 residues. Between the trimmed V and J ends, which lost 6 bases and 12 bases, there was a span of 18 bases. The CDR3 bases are TGTGCCAGCAGGCAGACAGTTCCAATTCAACCCCTCCACTTT. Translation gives CASRQTVPIQPLHF.

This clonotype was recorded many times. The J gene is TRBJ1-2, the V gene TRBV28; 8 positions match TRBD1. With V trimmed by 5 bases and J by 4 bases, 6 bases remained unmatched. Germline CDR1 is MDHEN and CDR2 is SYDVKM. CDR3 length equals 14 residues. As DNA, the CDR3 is TGTGCCAGCAGTCCAGGGGGCACTAGCTATGGCTACACCTTC. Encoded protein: CASSPGGTSYGYTF.

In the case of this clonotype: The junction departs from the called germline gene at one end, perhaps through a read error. The CDR3 spells CTSSVVAGGGNEQFF. The CDR3 region has the DNA TGTACCAGCAGCGTAGTAGCGGGGGGTGGCAATGAGCAGTTCTTC. The gene calls are TRBV9 and TRBJ2-1; 10 bases align to TRBD2. Germline values: CDR1 SGDLS, CDR2 YYNGEE. The CDR3 has 15 residues.

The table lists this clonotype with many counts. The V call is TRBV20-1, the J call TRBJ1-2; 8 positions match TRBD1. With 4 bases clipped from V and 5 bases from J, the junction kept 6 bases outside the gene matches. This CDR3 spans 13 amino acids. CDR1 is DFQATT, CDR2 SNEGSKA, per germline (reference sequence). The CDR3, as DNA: TGCAGTGCTACCGGGACAGGAGGATATGGCTACACCTTC. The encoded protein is CSATGTGGYGYTF.

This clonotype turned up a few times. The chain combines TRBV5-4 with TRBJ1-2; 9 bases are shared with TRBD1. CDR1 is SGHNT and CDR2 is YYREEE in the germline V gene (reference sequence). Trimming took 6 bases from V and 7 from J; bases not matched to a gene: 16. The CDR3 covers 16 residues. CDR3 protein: CASKSNNEGQGGGYTF. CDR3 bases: TGTGCCAGCAAGAGTAACAACGAGGGACAGGGAGGTGGCTACACCTTC.

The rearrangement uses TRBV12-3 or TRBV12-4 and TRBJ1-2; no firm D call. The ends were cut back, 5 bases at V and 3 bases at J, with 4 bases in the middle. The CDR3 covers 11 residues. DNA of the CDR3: TGTGCCAGCAGTGCCGACTATGGCTACACCTTC. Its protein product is CASSADYGYTF.

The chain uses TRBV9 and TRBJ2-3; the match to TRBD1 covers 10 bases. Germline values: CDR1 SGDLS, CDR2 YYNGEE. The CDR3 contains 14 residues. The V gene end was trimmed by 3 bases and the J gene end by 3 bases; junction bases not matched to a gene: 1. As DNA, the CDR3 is TGTGCCAGCAGCGCGGGACAGGGGACAGATACGCAGTATTTT. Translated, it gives CASSAGQGTDTQYF.

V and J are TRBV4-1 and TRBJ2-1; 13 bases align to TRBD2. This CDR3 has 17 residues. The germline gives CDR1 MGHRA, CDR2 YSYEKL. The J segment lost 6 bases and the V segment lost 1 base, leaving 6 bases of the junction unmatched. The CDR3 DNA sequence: TGCGCCAGCAGCCAAGCCCAAGGGACTAGCGGGACCAATGAGCAGTTCTTC. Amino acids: CASSQAQGTSGTNEQFF.

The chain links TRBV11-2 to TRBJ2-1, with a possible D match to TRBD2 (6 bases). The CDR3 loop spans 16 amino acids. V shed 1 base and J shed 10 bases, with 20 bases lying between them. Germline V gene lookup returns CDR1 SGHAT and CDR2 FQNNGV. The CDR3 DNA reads TGTGCCAGCAGCTTAGTGAAGGGAGGCGGGATGTTCGAGCAGTTCTTC. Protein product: CASSLVKGGGMFEQFF. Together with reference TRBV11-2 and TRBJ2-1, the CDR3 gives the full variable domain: EAGVAQSPRYKIIEKRQSVAFWCNPISGHATLYWYQQILGQGPKLLIQFQNNGVVDDSQLPKDRFSAERLKGVDSTLKIQPAKLEDSAVYLCASSLVKGGGMFEQFFGPGTRLTVL.

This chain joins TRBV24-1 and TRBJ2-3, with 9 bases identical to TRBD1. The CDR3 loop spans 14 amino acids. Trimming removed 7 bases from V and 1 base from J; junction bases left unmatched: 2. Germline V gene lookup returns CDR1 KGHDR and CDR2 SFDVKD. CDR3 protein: CATRRTGGTDTQYF. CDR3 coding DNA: TGTGCCACCAGGAGGACAGGGGGCACAGATACGCAGTATTTT.

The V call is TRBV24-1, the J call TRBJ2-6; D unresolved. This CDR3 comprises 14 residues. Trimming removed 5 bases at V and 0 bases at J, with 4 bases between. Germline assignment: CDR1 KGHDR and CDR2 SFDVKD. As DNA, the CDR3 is TGTGCCACCAGTGGTACCTCTGGGGCCAACGTCCTGACTTTC. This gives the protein CATSGTSGANVLTF.

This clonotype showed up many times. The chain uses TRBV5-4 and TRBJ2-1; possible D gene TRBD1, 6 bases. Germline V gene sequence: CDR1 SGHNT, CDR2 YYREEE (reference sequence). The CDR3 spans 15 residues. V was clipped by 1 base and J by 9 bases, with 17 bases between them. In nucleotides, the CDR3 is TGTGCCAGCAGCTTGCAGAACAGGGACAATGGTGAGCAGTTCTTC. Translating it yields CASSLQNRDNGEQFF.

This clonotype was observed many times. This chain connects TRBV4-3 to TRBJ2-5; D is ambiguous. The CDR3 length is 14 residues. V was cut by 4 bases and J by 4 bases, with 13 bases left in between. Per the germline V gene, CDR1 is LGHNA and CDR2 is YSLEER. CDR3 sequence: CASSPMPGGETQYF. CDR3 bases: TGCGCCAGCAGCCCCATGCCAGGCGGAGAGACCCAGTACTTC.

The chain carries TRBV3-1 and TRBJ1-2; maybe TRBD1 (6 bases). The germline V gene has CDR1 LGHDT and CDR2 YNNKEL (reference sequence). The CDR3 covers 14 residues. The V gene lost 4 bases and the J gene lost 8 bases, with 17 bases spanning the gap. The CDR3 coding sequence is TGTGCCAGCAGCCCATGGATGGGGGCGGGCGGCTACACCTTC. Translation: CASSPWMGAGGYTF.